The 28 T cell receptor beta chains presented below share a single source sample, sequenced in a study of T cells expressing NK-cell markers. From the 5' RACE reads, TCRdb lists one entry per CDR3 protein and no DNA. The table for this sample gives about 410,000 distinct CDR3 sequences. Sequenced input: blood T cells: a sorted CD56 or NKG2C T cell subset, CD4+ or CD8+ T cells, or bulk PBMC T cells (not recorded which). The receptors here all came from a woman between 45 and 65 years old in good health.

This sequence joins TRBV29-1 and TRBJ2-3. The germline V gene has CDR1 SQVTM and CDR2 ANQGSEA. The CDR3 consists of 13 residues. CDR3 amino acids: CSVDGRGQDTQYF.

The chain employs TRBV2 and TRBJ2-3; with no DNA, the TCRdb D assignment of TRBD1 cannot be verified. This CDR3 has 13 amino acids. Germline V gives CDR1 SNHLY, CDR2 FYNNEI. The CDR3 sequence is CASSVGLTDTQYF.

The rearrangement uses TRBV12-3 or TRBV12-4 and TRBJ1-6; TCRdb's D gene call, TRBD1, goes unchecked for lack of DNA. The CDR3 is 14 residues long. The CDR3 here is CASSLRGLNSPLHF.

This chain links TRBV7-9 with TRBJ2-2; the TRBD2 assignment by TCRdb is unverifiable without DNA. The CDR3 has 15 amino acids. Per the germline V gene, CDR1 is SEHNR and CDR2 is FQNEAQ (reference sequence). The CDR3 reads CASGIAGGNTGELFF. Using reference TRBV7-9 and TRBJ2-2 for the parts outside the CDR3, the full variable domain is DTGVSQNPRHKITKRGQNVTFRCDPISEHNRLYWYRQTLGQGPEFLTYFQNEAQLEKSRLLSDRFSAERPKGSFSTLEIQRTEQGDSAMYLCASGIAGGNTGELFFGEGSRLTVL.

The chain links TRBV12-3 or TRBV12-4 to TRBJ2-2. The CDR3 length is 16 residues. CDR3 region: CASTLQGSGNTGELFF.

The chain has TRBV7-8 and TRBJ1-1. CDR1 and CDR2 from the germline V gene are SGHVS and FQNEAQ. CDR3 length equals 15 residues. The CDR3 sequence: CASSLVSHRNTEAFF.

This chain uses TRBV7-8 with TRBJ2-7; TCRdb calls TRBD2, which cannot be checked without DNA. The CDR3 covers 14 residues. Germline-derived CDR1 and CDR2 are SGHVS and FQNEAQ. The chain's CDR3 is CASSSTSGTYEQYF.

The V call is TRBV6-4, the J call TRBJ2-1; TCRdb indicates TRBD2, and absent DNA this call remains unverified. CDR3 size: 16 residues. The germline CDR1 and CDR2 sequences are MRHNA and SNTAGT. The CDR3 reads CASSDGAGGSSNEQFF.

V and J are TRBV6-2 or TRBV6-3 and TRBJ1-1. In germline, CDR1 is MNHEY, CDR2 SVGEGT. CDR3 size: 14 residues. The CDR3 sequence: CASSYIREGQEAFF.

The chain joins TRBV5-1 to TRBJ2-5; with no DNA, the TCRdb D assignment of TRBD1 cannot be verified. CDR1 SGHRS and CDR2 YFSETQ come from the germline V gene. The CDR3 loop spans 14 amino acids. CDR3 amino acids: CASSPRDRAETQYF.

The rearrangement uses TRBV2 and TRBJ2-3. Germline V gives CDR1 SNHLY, CDR2 FYNNEI. The CDR3 sequence is 14 residues long. This CDR3 reads CASREPWGTDTQYF.

V gene TRBV12-3 or TRBV12-4 combines with J gene TRBJ2-2. There are 14 residues in the CDR3. The chain's CDR3 is CASSLTEYTGELFF.

The chain links TRBV6-5 to TRBJ2-5; TCRdb names TRBD1, which stays unverified in the absence of DNA. This CDR3 has 14 amino acids. CDR1 is MNHEY and CDR2 is SVGAGI in the germline V gene. The CDR3 spells CASRDQGAWETQYF.

The V and J genes are TRBV20-1 and TRBJ1-5. This CDR3 contains 15 residues. Germline CDR1 and CDR2: DFQATT and SNEGSKA (reference sequence). The CDR3 is CSACGLQNSNQPQHF.

This chain joins TRBV10-3 and TRBJ2-4; TCRdb returns TRBD2, unconfirmable since there is no DNA. This CDR3 comprises 15 residues. The germline gives CDR1 ENHRY, CDR2 SYGVKD. The CDR3 spells CAIRSGDSSKNIQYF.

The chain has TRBV12-3 or TRBV12-4 and TRBJ2-7; without DNA, the TCRdb call of TRBD1 cannot be checked. The CDR3 contains 13 residues. This chain's CDR3 is CAIATGGPYEQYF.

The chain carries TRBV6-5 and TRBJ2-5; TCRdb's assignment of TRBD2 cannot be checked, as there is no DNA. Germline CDR1 reads MNHEY; CDR2 reads SVGAGI. The CDR3 runs 12 residues. CDR3 amino acids: CASSLGRTTQYF.

The chain links TRBV24-1 to TRBJ2-1; TCRdb's assignment of TRBD1 cannot be checked, as there is no DNA. The CDR3 runs 13 residues. Germline V lookup: CDR1 KGHDR, CDR2 SFDVKD. This chain's CDR3 is CATSGTGLNEQFF.

V gene TRBV5-1 combines with J gene TRBJ2-3. The V gene's germline CDR1 is SGHRS and CDR2 YFSETQ. The CDR3 consists of 11 residues. CDR3 protein: CASSSTDTQYF.

This chain joins TRBV4-2 and TRBJ2-1; there is no DNA to check the TCRdb D call of TRBD1. This CDR3 has 16 amino acids. From germline, CDR1 is LGHNA and CDR2 YNFKEQ. The CDR3 sequence: CASSLNGDGDNGEQFF.

The chain joins TRBV6-5 to TRBJ2-1; TCRdb gives TRBD1 as the D gene, but with no DNA this cannot be confirmed. Germline V gives CDR1 MNHEY, CDR2 SVGAGI. This CDR3 comprises 12 residues. The CDR3 protein is CASSDGGNEQFF.

V usage is TRBV2 and J usage is TRBJ2-7; TCRdb designates TRBD2, a call that cannot be tested without DNA. CDR3 length: 14 amino acids. Germline CDR1 reads SNHLY; CDR2 reads FYNNEI. The CDR3 region is CASSTPSDSYEQYF.

The chain is built from TRBV25-1 and TRBJ2-5; the TCRdb D gene call, TRBD1, has no DNA to confirm it. CDR3 size: 16 residues. Germline CDR1 MGHDK, CDR2 SYGVNS. CDR3 region: CASSEGGGSQLETQYF.

This chain connects TRBV9 to TRBJ2-1. The germline V gene has CDR1 SGDLS and CDR2 YYNGEE. This CDR3 has 15 residues. The CDR3 here is CASSVAPKQNTEQFF.

This chain links TRBV5-1 with TRBJ2-1; TCRdb proposes TRBD1, but this gene call is untestable without DNA. CDR3 size: 14 residues. Germline CDR1 is SGHRS and CDR2 is YFSETQ. CDR3 loop: CASSPGGVGNEQFF.

The rearrangement joins TRBV5-5 to TRBJ2-1; TCRdb reports TRBD1, a call that lacks DNA to check it against. Looked up from germline, CDR1 is SGHKS and CDR2 is YYEKEE (reference sequence). The CDR3 spans 12 residues. The CDR3 sequence is CASTGQQNEQFF. The entire variable domain, with the rest obtained from reference TRBV5-5 and TRBJ2-1, is as follows: DAGVTQSPTHLIKTRGQQVTLRCSPISGHKSVSWYQQVLGQGPQFIFQYYEKEERGRGNFPDRFSARQFPNYSSELNVNALLLGDSALYLCASTGQQNEQFFGPGTRLTVL.

The chain joins TRBV24-1 to TRBJ2-2; TCRdb outputs TRBD2, but without DNA this stays unchecked. CDR1 KGHDR and CDR2 SFDVKD come from the germline V gene. The CDR3 length is 15 residues. The CDR3 is CATSYPGGFTGELFF.

V is TRBV6-5 and J is TRBJ2-2; checking the TCRdb D call of TRBD2 is not possible without DNA. There are 16 residues in the CDR3. The germline gives CDR1 MNHEY, CDR2 SVGAGI. The CDR3 sequence is CASSYSAGVAGGELFF.